This T cell receptor beta chain came from a study of persistence of HIV-infected CD4 T cells. The immunoSEQ assay was version 4, run in survey mode. Here immunoSEQ multiplex PCR was the method, and the copy in TCRdb shows in-frame clones only, minus some. The profile shows some 45,000 clones, less than 90% of them singletons. This clone was counted once. The antigen remains undetermined. The germline V gene has CDR1 SGHDN and CDR2 FVKESK. The CDR3 runs 16 residues. The J segment lost 9 bases and the V segment lost 8 bases, leaving 21 bases of the junction unmatched. Cells were stimulated nonspecifically with anti-CD3/anti-CD28 magnetic beads. Sorting selected CD4+ T cells upregulating both CD40 ligand and CD69. Undetectable plasma HIV-1 RNA below 50 copies/mL lasted at least 4 years. For 18 hours, CD8-depleted PBMCs received anti-CD28/CD49d costimulation, a CD40-blocking antibody and enfuvirtide.

The sample in question was CD4+ T cells sorted from PBMCs after approximately 19-hour stimulation, obtained from a patient who received antiretroviral therapy. The V and J genes are TRBV14 and TRBJ1-2; 7 bases match TRBD1. This receptor was obtained from an adult woman with HIV who was CMV-seropositive. DNA of the CDR3: TGTGCCAGCTCAGACACAGGGGATTATCGAACGCATCGCTACACCTTC. Encoded protein: CASSDTGDYRTHRYTF.